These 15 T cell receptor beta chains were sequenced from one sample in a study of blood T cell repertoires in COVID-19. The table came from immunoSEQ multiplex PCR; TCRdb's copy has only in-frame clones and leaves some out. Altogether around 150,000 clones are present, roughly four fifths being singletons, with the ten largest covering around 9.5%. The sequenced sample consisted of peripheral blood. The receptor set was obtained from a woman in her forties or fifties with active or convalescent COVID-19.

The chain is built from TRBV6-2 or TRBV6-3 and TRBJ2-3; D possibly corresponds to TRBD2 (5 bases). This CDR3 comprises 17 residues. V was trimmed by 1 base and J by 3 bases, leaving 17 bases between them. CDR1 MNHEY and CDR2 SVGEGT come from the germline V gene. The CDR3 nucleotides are TGTGCCAGCAGTTACTTGCGAGTTTCGGGATTGACAGATACGCAGTATTTT. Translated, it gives CASSYLRVSGLTDTQYF.

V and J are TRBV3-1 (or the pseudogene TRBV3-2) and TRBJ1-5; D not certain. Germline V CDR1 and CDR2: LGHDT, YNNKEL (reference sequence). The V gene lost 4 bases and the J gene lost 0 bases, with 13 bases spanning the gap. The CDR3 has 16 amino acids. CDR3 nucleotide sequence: TGTGCCAGCAGCCCTCTCGGGTCAGATAGCAATCAGCCCCAGCATTTT. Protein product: CASSPLGSDSNQPQHF.

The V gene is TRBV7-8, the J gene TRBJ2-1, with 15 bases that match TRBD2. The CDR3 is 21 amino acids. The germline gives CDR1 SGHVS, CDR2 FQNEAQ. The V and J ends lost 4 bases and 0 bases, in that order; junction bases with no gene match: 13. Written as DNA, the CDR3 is TGTGCCAGCAGCTCCGAAATGGGACTAGCGGGGGGCCACAGCTCCTACAATGAGCAGTTCTTC. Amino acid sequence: CASSSEMGLAGGHSSYNEQFF.

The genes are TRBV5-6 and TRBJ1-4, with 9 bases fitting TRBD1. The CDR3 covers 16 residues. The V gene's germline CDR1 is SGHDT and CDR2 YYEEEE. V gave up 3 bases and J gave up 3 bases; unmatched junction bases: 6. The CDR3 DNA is TGTGCCAGCAGCTCCGGACAGGGGAGGGCTAATGAAAAACTGTTTTTT. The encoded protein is CASSSGQGRANEKLFF.

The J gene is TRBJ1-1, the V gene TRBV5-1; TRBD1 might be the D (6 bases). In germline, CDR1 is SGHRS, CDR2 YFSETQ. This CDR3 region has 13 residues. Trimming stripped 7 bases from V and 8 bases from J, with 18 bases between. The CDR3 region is CASGTGGRGEAFF. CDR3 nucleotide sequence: TGCGCCAGCGGGACCGGGGGGCGCGGGGAAGCTTTCTTT. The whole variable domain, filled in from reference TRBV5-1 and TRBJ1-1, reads KAGVTQTPRYLIKTRGQQVTLSCSPISGHRSVSWYQQTPGQGLQFLFEYFSETQRNKGNFPGRFSGRQFSNSRSEMNVSTLELGDSALYLCASGTGGRGEAFFGQGTRLTVV.

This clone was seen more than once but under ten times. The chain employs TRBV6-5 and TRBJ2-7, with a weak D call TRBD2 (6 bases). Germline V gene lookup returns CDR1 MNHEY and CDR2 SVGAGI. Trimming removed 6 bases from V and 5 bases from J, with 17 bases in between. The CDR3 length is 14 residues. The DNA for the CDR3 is TGTGCCAGCAGCCCAAGAGGAGGGTACAACGAGCAGTACTTC. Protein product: CASSPRGGYNEQYF.

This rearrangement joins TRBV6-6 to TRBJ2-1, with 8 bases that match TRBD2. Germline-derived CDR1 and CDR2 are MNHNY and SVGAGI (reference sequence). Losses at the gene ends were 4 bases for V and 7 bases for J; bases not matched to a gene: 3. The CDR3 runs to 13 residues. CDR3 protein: CASSLASGNEQFF. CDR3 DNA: TGTGCCAGCAGTTTGGCTAGCGGGAATGAGCAGTTCTTC.

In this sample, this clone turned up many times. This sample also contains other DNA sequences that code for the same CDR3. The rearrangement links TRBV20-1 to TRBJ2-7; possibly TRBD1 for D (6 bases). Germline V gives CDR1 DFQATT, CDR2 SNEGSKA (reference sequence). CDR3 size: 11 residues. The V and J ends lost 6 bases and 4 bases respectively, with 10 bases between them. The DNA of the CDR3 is TGCAGTGCACAGGGCCCTTACGAGCAGTACTTC. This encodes CSAQGPYEQYF.

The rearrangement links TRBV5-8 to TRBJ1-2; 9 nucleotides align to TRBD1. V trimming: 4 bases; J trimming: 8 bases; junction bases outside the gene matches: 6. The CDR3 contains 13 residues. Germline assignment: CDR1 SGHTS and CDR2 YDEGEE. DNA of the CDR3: TGTGCCAGCAGCCCGGACAGGGGTTTAGGCTACACCTTC. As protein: CASSPDRGLGYTF.

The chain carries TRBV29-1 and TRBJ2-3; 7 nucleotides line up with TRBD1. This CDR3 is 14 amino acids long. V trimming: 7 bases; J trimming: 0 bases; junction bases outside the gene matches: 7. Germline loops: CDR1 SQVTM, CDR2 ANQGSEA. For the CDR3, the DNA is TGCAGCGCCCGACCGACAGGGAGCACAGATACGCAGTATTTT. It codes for CSARPTGSTDTQYF.

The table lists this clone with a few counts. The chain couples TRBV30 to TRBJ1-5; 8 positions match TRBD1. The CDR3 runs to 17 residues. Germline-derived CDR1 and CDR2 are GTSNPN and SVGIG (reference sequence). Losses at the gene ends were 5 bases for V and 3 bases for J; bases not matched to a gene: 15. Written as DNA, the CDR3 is TGTGCCTGGTCCGGGACAGGTCGTTTGGGGGTCAATCAGCCCCAGCATTTT. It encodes CAWSGTGRLGVNQPQHF. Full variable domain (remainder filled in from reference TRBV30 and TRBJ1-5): SQTIHQWPATLVQPVGSPLSLECTVEGTSNPNLYWYRQAAGRGLQLLFYSVGIGQISSEVPQNLSASRPQDRQFILSSKKLLLSDSGFYLCAWSGTGRLGVNQPQHFGDGTRLSIL.

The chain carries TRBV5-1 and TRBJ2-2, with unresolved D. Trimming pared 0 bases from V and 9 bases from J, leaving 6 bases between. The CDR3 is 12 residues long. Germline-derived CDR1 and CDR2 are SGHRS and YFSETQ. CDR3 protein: CASSLDHRELFF. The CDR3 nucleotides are TGCGCCAGCAGCTTGGACCACAGGGAGCTGTTTTTT.

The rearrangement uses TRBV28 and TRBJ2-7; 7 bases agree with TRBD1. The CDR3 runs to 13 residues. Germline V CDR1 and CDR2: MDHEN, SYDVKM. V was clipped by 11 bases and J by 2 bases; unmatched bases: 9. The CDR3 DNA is TGTGCCGGGAGACAGGGTGGGACCTACGAGCAGTACTTC. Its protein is CAGRQGGTYEQYF.

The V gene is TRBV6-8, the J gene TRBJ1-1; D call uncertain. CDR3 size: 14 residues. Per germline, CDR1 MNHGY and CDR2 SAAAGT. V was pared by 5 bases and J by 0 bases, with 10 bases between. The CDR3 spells CASSPTLLNTEAFF. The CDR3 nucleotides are TGTGCCAGCAGTCCGACTCTTTTGAACACTGAAGCTTTCTTT.

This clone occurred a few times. The CDR3 coding sequence is TGTGCCAGCAGCTTCCCTAGCGGGAGGAACACCGGGGAGCTGTTTTTT. Amino acid sequence: CASSFPSGRNTGELFF. The genes are TRBV11-2 and TRBJ2-2; 10 bases agree with TRBD2. The trim removed 3 bases at V and 1 base at J, leaving 2 bases unmatched. Germline CDR1 and CDR2: SGHAT and FQNNGV. There are 16 residues in the CDR3.